This TCR beta chain was recovered during a study of lymphopenia after photon versus proton radiotherapy. This clone was observed once. Its antigen is not identified. Germline V gives CDR1 SGHVS, CDR2 FQNEAQ. The CDR3 covers 15 residues. Unmatched junction bases numbered 3, after V lost 3 bases and J lost 1 base. Overall study findings and caveats: Proton therapy kept repertoires fairly stable, unlike photons, which gained effector/memory cells.

Clones were read by immunoSEQ multiplex PCR, and TCRdb kept only the in-frame ones, dropping some. The sample records approximately 150,000 clones, roughly nine tenths being singletons. The genes are TRBV7-8 and TRBJ2-7, with 10 bases matching TRBD1. This TCR was sampled from a man aged 45-65 years with gastric cancer. The material was peripheral blood, obtained from a patient treated with photon-based radiotherapy. The CDR3 DNA follows: TGTGCCAGCAGCTTCACGGGACAGGGGTCCTACGAGCAGTACTTC. Amino acid sequence: CASSFTGQGSYEQYF.